This is a list of T cell receptor beta chains from one sample in a study of blood T cell repertoires in COVID-19. Repertoires were generated with immunoSEQ multiplex PCR, while TCRdb's copy carries only in-frame clones and drops some. The top ten hold roughly 0.25% of the sample, which has around 620,000 clones, 70% to 90% seen once. Sample: peripheral blood. These receptors all stem from a woman between 18 and 30 years old with acute or convalescent COVID-19. The CDR3 runs from the conserved cysteine through the conserved F or W. Fields, in order: clone size, D gene, V gene, J gene, CDR3 protein, CDR3 DNA. D genes are given only for firm matches. Rows give clone size only sometimes, using once, few, many, or a class for an expanded clone.

size: -
D: TRBD1
V: TRBV9
J: TRBJ2-1
CDR3: CASSVAGTVYNEQFF
DNA: TGTGCCAGCAGCGTCGCCGGGACAGTCTACAATGAGCAGTTCTTC

size: once
D: -
V: TRBV11-2
J: TRBJ1-3
CDR3: CASSSPGRTHHF
DNA: TGTGCCAGCAGTTCACCCGGGAGGACGCACCATTTT

size: -
D: -
V: TRBV7-3
J: TRBJ2-2
CDR3: CASSWRQTNTGELFF
DNA: TGTGCCAGCAGCTGGAGACAGACCAACACCGGGGAGCTGTTTTTT

size: -
D: TRBD1
V: TRBV13
J: TRBJ1-1
CDR3: CASSGTGDSAEAFF
DNA: TGTGCCAGCAGCGGGACAGGGGATAGCGCTGAAGCTTTCTTT

size: -
D: TRBD1
V: TRBV19
J: TRBJ2-7
CDR3: CASSRDRGDEQYF
DNA: TGTGCCAGTAGTAGGGACAGGGGTGACGAGCAGTACTTC

size: -
D: TRBD1
V: TRBV24-1
J: TRBJ1-2
CDR3: CATSDPGQGNYGYTF
DNA: TGTGCCACCAGTGACCCGGGACAGGGAAACTATGGCTACACCTTC

size: -
D: -
V: TRBV6-6
J: TRBJ1-5
CDR3: CASSYDRAGNQPQHF
DNA: TGTGCCAGCAGTTACGATCGTGCAGGCAATCAGCCCCAGCATTTT

size: -
D: -
V: TRBV27
J: TRBJ1-2
CDR3: CASSLWGRGRGAGLLGYTF
DNA: TGTGCCAGCAGTTTATGGGGCAGGGGCCGCGGCGCGGGTCTATTGGGCTACACCTTC

size: -
D: -
V: TRBV2
J: TRBJ1-6
CDR3: CASSTNSPLHF
DNA: TGTGCCAGCAGTACAAATTCACCCCTCCACTTT

size: -
D: TRBD1
V: TRBV6-4
J: TRBJ2-6
CDR3: CASSDSETGGFSGANVLTF
DNA: TGTGCCAGCAGTGACTCTGAGACAGGGGGTTTCTCTGGGGCCAACGTCCTGACTTTC

size: once
D: TRBD1
V: TRBV5-1
J: TRBJ2-1
CDR3: CASSMGDREWEQFF
DNA: TGCGCCAGCAGCATGGGGGACAGGGAATGGGAGCAGTTCTTC

size: -
D: TRBD2
V: TRBV28
J: TRBJ2-7
CDR3: CASTRGGDQAYEQYF
DNA: TGTGCCAGCACTCGGGGGGGGGACCAAGCTTACGAGCAGTACTTC

size: -
D: -
V: TRBV5-1
J: TRBJ2-7
CDR3: CASSLFGTAGEQYF
DNA: TGCGCCAGCAGCTTGTTTGGCACCGCGGGCGAGCAGTACTTC

size: -
D: -
V: TRBV4-3
J: TRBJ1-1
CDR3: CASSHERVRPAFF
DNA: TGCGCCAGCAGCCACGAGCGTGTTCGCCCAGCTTTCTTT

size: -
D: -
V: TRBV9
J: TRBJ1-2
CDR3: CASSVDEGSATF
DNA: TGTGCCAGCAGCGTAGATGAGGGTTCTGCCACCTTC

size: -
D: -
V: TRBV2
J: TRBJ1-1
CDR3: CASGGLQTLPAFF
DNA: TGTGCCAGCGGAGGTTTGCAGACCCTCCCAGCTTTCTTT

size: -
D: -
V: TRBV7-6
J: TRBJ1-6
CDR3: CASSLDSTYNSPLHF
DNA: TGTGCCAGCAGCTTAGATAGCACCTATAATTCACCCCTCCACTTT

size: -
D: -
V: TRBV18
J: TRBJ2-2
CDR3: CASSPLNIDTGELFF
DNA: TGTGCCAGCTCACCATTGAACATCGACACCGGGGAGCTGTTTTTT

size: -
D: TRBD1
V: TRBV5-1
J: TRBJ2-3
CDR3: CASSWTGKDTQYF
DNA: TGCGCCAGCAGTTGGACAGGGAAGGATACGCAGTATTTT

size: once
D: -
V: TRBV6-6
J: TRBJ2-3
CDR3: CASTGSGIRGYF
DNA: TGTGCCAGCACCGGCTCGGGGATCCGGGGGTATTTT

size: few
D: -
V: TRBV25-1
J: TRBJ1-2
CDR3: CATSASYGYTF
DNA: TGTGCTACCAGCGCCTCCTATGGCTACACCTTC

size: -
D: -
V: TRBV15
J: TRBJ2-5
CDR3: CATSRDLKTLGGTQYF
DNA: TGTGCCACCAGCAGAGATCTTAAGACTCTAGGGGGGACCCAGTACTTC

size: -
D: -
V: TRBV2
J: TRBJ1-3
CDR3: CASSEGRSGNTIYF
DNA: TGTGCCAGCAGTGAAGGCAGGTCTGGAAACACCATATATTTT

size: -
D: -
V: TRBV11-3
J: TRBJ2-2
CDR3: CASSHRGGNGELFF
DNA: TGTGCCAGCAGCCACAGGGGGGGCAACGGGGAGCTGTTTTTT

size: -
D: -
V: TRBV12-3/TRBV12-4
J: TRBJ2-4
CDR3: CASRKGGGDIQYF
DNA: TGTGCCAGCAGAAAAGGAGGAGGGGACATTCAGTACTTC

size: -
D: -
V: TRBV24-1
J: TRBJ1-5
CDR3: CATSDARGNQPQHF
DNA: TGTGCCACCAGTGATGCGCGAGGGAATCAGCCCCAGCATTTT

size: -
D: -
V: TRBV9
J: TRBJ2-3
CDR3: CASSEAPLTAQYF
DNA: TGTGCCAGCAGCGAAGCCCCACTTACCGCGCAGTATTTT

size: -
D: TRBD1
V: TRBV18
J: TRBJ1-2
CDR3: CASSYGTGGYGYTF
DNA: TGTGCCAGCTCATATGGGACAGGGGGCTATGGCTACACCTTC

size: -
D: TRBD1
V: TRBV29-1
J: TRBJ1-2
CDR3: CSVEGTGSDYGYTF
DNA: TGCAGCGTTGAAGGGACAGGGTCGGACTATGGCTACACCTTC

size: -
D: TRBD1
V: TRBV11-2
J: TRBJ1-3
CDR3: CASSLVEQGRAGNTIYF
DNA: TGTGCCAGCAGCTTAGTTGAACAGGGGAGAGCTGGAAACACCATATATTTT

size: -
D: -
V: TRBV11-2
J: TRBJ2-3
CDR3: CASSLDRSSADTQYF
DNA: TGTGCCAGCAGCTTAGATCGTTCCAGCGCAGATACGCAGTATTTT

size: -
D: -
V: TRBV2
J: TRBJ1-1
CDR3: CASSDGGLAEAFF
DNA: TGTGCCAGCAGTGACGGGGGGTTGGCTGAAGCTTTCTTT

size: -
D: TRBD1
V: TRBV6-5
J: TRBJ2-7
CDR3: CASDRGTYEQYF
DNA: TGTGCCAGCGACAGGGGTACCTACGAGCAGTACTTC

size: -
D: -
V: TRBV24-1
J: TRBJ1-1
CDR3: CATSDPGSNGAFF
DNA: TGTGCCACCAGTGATCCAGGGTCCAATGGGGCTTTCTTT

size: -
D: -
V: TRBV30
J: TRBJ1-2
CDR3: CAWTLQDPYGYTF
DNA: TGTGCCTGGACCCTACAGGACCCTTATGGCTACACCTTC

size: -
D: TRBD2
V: TRBV9
J: TRBJ2-1
CDR3: CASSPTSAYYNEQFF
DNA: TGTGCCAGCAGCCCGACTAGCGCCTACTACAATGAGCAGTTCTTC

size: -
D: -
V: TRBV6-2/TRBV6-3
J: TRBJ1-1
CDR3: CASSKGGQGIYEAFF
DNA: TGTGCCAGCAGCAAAGGTGGGCAGGGTATCTATGAAGCTTTCTTT

size: -
D: TRBD2
V: TRBV6-2/TRBV6-3
J: TRBJ2-1
CDR3: CASSYRGGPKQFF
DNA: TGTGCCAGCAGTTATCGGGGAGGGCCGAAGCAGTTCTTC

size: -
D: TRBD1
V: TRBV19
J: TRBJ2-7
CDR3: CASSMIGQGTYEQYF
DNA: TGTGCCAGTAGTATGATCGGACAGGGGACGTACGAGCAGTACTTC

size: -
D: -
V: TRBV19
J: TRBJ1-2
CDR3: CASSIASERLYGYTF
DNA: TGTGCCAGTAGTATAGCGAGCGAACGGCTCTATGGCTACACCTTC

size: -
D: -
V: TRBV28
J: TRBJ1-2
CDR3: CASSLGASNYGYTF
DNA: TGTGCCAGCAGTTTAGGGGCTTCGAACTATGGCTACACCTTC

size: -
D: TRBD1
V: TRBV3-1/TRBV3-2
J: TRBJ1-1
CDR3: CASSQGTGGRYTEAFF
DNA: TGTGCCAGCAGCCAAGGGACAGGGGGAAGGTACACTGAAGCTTTCTTT

size: -
D: TRBD1
V: TRBV2
J: TRBJ1-2
CDR3: CASSEQGGGYTF
DNA: TGTGCCAGCAGTGAACAGGGGGGCGGCTACACCTTC

size: -
D: TRBD2
V: TRBV2
J: TRBJ2-1
CDR3: CASNPGLAGGPYNEQFF
DNA: TGTGCCAGCAATCCAGGACTAGCGGGGGGTCCCTACAATGAGCAGTTCTTC

size: -
D: TRBD1
V: TRBV5-1
J: TRBJ1-1
CDR3: CASSPRDSTEAFF
DNA: TGCGCCAGCAGCCCCCGGGACAGCACTGAAGCTTTCTTT

size: -
D: -
V: TRBV7-2
J: TRBJ1-4
CDR3: CASRGSQREKLFF
DNA: TGTGCCAGCAGGGGGAGTCAACGTGAAAAACTGTTTTTT

size: -
D: -
V: TRBV11-1
J: TRBJ1-2
CDR3: CASSPSTIYGYTF
DNA: TGTGCCAGCAGCCCATCGACAATCTATGGCTACACCTTC

size: -
D: -
V: TRBV7-2
J: TRBJ1-5
CDR3: CASSLDTGSQPQHF
DNA: TGTGCCAGCAGCTTAGATACAGGCAGTCAGCCCCAGCATTTT

size: -
D: -
V: TRBV6-1
J: TRBJ1-1
CDR3: CASTTKGVGGTEAFF
DNA: TGTGCCAGCACCACTAAGGGGGTTGGGGGCACTGAAGCTTTCTTT

size: -
D: TRBD1
V: TRBV7-6
J: TRBJ1-4
CDR3: CASSLGTGPPNEKLFF
DNA: TGTGCCAGCAGCTTAGGGACAGGACCCCCGAATGAAAAACTGTTTTTT

size: once
D: -
V: TRBV4-1
J: TRBJ1-5
CDR3: CASSLGISRGSNQPQHF
DNA: TGCGCCAGCAGCTTGGGGATTTCCAGGGGATCAAATCAGCCCCAGCATTTT

size: -
D: -
V: TRBV19
J: TRBJ2-7
CDR3: CASSIVGNEQYF
DNA: TGTGCCAGTAGTATCGTGGGCAACGAGCAGTACTTC